The source of this TCR beta chain is a study of blood T cell repertoires in COVID-19 (dated by TCRdb to 2020 to 2022). For context, the study as a whole: The collaborator samples originated in the United States, Italy and Spain and spanned the acute and convalescent phases of COVID-19. The prospective study material was composed of cDNA or gDNA derived from T cells, B-cell-depleted T cells, or PBMCs. Subjects who had been exposed to COVID-19, were actively infected with it, or had recovered from it provided the deeply sampled blood TCRbeta repertoires that made up the dataset. The repertoires were released in a freely available public database meant as a resource for research on the immune response to SARS-CoV-2. Samples came from the ongoing ImmuneRACE study (first 160 participants) plus 1,254 subjects from 6 global collaborators. Nearly every sample came with metadata listing a de-identified subject ID, COVID-19 status, age in years and sex. Where available, HLA class I and class II types were obtained from metadata supplied by the sample provider rather than from assay-based typing. General findings and caveats noted by the study authors: The amount of clinical and demographic metadata varied by source and participant and was provided uncurated.

The CDR3, from cysteine to phenylalanine, totals 15 residues. This entry keeps only the CDR3 DNA: 45 bases, framed from base 1. V is reduced by 2 bases and J by 2 bases, leaving a spacing of 12 bases between them. Reading the germline V gene gives CDR1 SGHNT and CDR2 YENEEA. In the case of this clone: Its antigen remains undetermined. Base qualities are not recorded, but no much larger clone differs from it by a single base.

TCRbeta CDR3 regions were amplified from genomic DNA by means of the immunoSEQ Assay, a bias-controlled multiplex PCR. Regarding the original processing steps: The number of nucleated cells in each sample was estimated by amplification of reference gene primers within the assay. Sequence reads were collapsed and filtered to measure the absolute abundance of every unique TCRbeta CDR3 rearrangement. For each sample, productive Simpson clonality was calculated by taking the square root of Simpson's diversity index across productive rearrangements. TCRdb's version of the immuneACCESS table is confined to in-frame rearrangements and falls short of the full clone set. An unresolved V gene accounts for under half of the shortfall where checked; the remainder is of unknown origin. V and J calls and clone size are as listed in that table; D and trimming were resolved from the DNA. This sample holds approximately 130,000 clones; 80% to 90% were observed only once. More than 2% of the sample is taken by the ten largest.

Collaborating institutions collected whole blood in K2EDTA tubes following their own protocols. For TCRbeta analysis, collaborators shipped samples in one of three forms: frozen whole blood, isolated PBMCs, or DNA extracted from either of those sample types. The source material was peripheral blood. This sequence uses TRBV11-3 and TRBJ1-1; a confident D gene designation cannot be given. The receptor was derived from a woman aged 50 to 60 with acute or convalescent COVID-19. The nucleotide sequence is given as TGTGCCAGCAGCTTATGGAGGCAGATCAACACTGAAGCTTTCTTT. This sequence encodes CASSLWRQINTEAFF. Where the CDR3 stops, the reference TRBV11-3 and TRBJ1-1 genes take over; the full variable domain is EAGVVQSPRYKIIEKKQPVAFWCNPISGHNTLYWYLQNLGQGPELLIRYENEEAVDDSQLPKDRFSAERLKGVDSTLKIQPAELGDSAVYLCASSLWRQINTEAFFGQGTRLTVV.